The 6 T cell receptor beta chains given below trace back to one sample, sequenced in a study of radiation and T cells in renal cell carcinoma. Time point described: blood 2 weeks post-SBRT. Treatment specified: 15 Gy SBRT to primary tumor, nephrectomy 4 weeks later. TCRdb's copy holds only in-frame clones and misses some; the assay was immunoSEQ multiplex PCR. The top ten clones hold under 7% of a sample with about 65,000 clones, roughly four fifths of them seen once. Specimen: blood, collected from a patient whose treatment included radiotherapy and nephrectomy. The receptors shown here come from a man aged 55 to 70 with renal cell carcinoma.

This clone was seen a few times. The CDR3: CASSLGQKAFF. CDR3 nucleotides: TGTGCCAGCAGCTTGGGACAGAAAGCTTTCTTT. The chain is built from TRBV25-1 and TRBJ1-1, with 7 bases that match TRBD1. The CDR3 has 11 amino acids. The germline V gene has CDR1 MGHDK and CDR2 SYGVNS. V shed 6 bases, J shed 9 bases, and the junction held 4 bases outside the gene matches.

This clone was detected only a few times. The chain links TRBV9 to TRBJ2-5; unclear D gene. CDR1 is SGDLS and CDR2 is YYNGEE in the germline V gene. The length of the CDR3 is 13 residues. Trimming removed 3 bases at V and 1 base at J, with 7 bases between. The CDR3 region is CASSADVQETQYF. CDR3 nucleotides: TGTGCCAGCAGCGCCGACGTCCAAGAGACCCAGTACTTC.

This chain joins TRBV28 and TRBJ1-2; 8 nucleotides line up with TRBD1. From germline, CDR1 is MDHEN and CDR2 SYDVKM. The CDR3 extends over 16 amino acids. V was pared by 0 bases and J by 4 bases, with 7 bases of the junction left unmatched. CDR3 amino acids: CASSLWQGASVYGYTF. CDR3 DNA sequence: TGTGCCAGCAGTTTATGGCAGGGGGCGTCTGTCTATGGCTACACCTTC.

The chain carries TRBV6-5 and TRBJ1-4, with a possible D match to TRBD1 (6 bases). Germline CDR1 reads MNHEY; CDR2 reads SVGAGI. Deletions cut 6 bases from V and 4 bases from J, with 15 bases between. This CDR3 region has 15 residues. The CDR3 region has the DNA TGTGCCAGCAGAGACAGCACAGGGAGTAATGAAAAACTGTTTTTT. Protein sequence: CASRDSTGSNEKLFF.

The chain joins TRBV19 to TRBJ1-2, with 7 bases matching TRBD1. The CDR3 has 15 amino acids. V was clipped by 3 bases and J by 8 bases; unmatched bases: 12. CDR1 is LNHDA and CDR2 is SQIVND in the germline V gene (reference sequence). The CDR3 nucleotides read TGTGCCAGTAGTATTCTGAATACAGGGGAACGGGGCTACACCTTC. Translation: CASSILNTGERGYTF.

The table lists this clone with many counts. This CDR3 reads CASSLNSLSPLHF. As DNA, the CDR3 is TGTGCCAGCAGTTTAAATTCACTTTCACCCCTCCACTTT. This chain links TRBV27 with TRBJ1-6, with D hard to call. The germline V gene encodes CDR1 MNHEY and CDR2 SMNVEV (reference sequence). This CDR3 has 13 residues. Trimming removed 2 bases from V and 9 bases from J, with 8 bases in between.